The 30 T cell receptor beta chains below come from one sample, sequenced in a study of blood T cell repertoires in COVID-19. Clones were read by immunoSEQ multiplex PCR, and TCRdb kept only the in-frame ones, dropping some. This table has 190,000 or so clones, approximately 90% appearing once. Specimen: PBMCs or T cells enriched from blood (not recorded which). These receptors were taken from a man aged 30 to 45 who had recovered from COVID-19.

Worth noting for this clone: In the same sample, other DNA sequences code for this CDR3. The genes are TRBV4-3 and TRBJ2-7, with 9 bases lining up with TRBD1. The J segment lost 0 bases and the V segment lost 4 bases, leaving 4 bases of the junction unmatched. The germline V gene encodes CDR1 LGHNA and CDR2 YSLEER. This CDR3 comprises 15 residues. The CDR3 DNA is TGCGCCAGCAGCCGCGGACAGGGGAGCTCCTACGAGCAGTACTTC. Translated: CASSRGQGSSYEQYF.

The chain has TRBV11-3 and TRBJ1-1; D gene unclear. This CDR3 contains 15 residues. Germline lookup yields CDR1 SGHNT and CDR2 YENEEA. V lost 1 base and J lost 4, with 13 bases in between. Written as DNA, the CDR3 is TGTGCCAGCAGCTTAGGAGGGCTGGGGAGCACTGAAGCTTTCTTT. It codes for CASSLGGLGSTEAFF.

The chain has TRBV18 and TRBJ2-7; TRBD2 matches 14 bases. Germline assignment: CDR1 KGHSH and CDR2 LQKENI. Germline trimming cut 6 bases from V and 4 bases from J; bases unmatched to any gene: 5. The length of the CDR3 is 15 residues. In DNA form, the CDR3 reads TGTGCCAGCTCGCCGGGACTAGCGGGAGAATACGAGCAGTACTTC. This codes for CASSPGLAGEYEQYF.

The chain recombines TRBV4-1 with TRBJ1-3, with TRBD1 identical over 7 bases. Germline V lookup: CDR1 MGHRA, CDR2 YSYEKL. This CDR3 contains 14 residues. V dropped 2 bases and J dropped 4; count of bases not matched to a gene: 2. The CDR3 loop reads CASSQLQGGNTIYF. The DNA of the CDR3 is TGCGCCAGCAGCCAATTACAGGGGGGAAACACCATATATTTT.

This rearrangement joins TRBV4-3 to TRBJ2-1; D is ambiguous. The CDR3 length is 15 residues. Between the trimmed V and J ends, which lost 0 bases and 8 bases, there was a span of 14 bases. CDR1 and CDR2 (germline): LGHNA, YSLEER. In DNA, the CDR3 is TGCGCCAGCAGCCAAGATCCCAGTAGCAACCATGAGCAGTTCTTC. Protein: CASSQDPSSNHEQFF.

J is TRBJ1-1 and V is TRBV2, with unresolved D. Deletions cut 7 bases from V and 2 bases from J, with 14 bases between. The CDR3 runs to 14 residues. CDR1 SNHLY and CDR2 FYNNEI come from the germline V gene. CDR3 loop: CASKIRSLNTEAFF. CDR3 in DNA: TGTGCCAGCAAGATTCGTTCCCTAAACACTGAAGCTTTCTTT.

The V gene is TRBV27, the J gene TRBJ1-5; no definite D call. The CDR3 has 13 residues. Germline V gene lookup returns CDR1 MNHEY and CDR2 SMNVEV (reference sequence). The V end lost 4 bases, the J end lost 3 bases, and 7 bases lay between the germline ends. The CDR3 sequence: CASSSNLNQPQHF. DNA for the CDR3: TGTGCCAGCAGTTCTAATCTCAATCAGCCCCAGCATTTT.

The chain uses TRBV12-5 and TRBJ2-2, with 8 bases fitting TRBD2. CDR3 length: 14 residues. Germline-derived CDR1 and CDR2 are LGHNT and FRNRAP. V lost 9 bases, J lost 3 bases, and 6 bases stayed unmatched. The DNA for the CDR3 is TGTGCTAGCGGGGGGGCCGTGGACACCGGGGAGCTGTTTTTT. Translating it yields CASGGAVDTGELFF.

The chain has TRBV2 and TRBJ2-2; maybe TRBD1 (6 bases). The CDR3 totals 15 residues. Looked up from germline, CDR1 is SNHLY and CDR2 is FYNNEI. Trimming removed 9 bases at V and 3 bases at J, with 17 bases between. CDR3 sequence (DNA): TGTGCCAGTGGGGGAACAGGGCGCGACACCGGGGAGCTGTTTTTT. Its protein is CASGGTGRDTGELFF.

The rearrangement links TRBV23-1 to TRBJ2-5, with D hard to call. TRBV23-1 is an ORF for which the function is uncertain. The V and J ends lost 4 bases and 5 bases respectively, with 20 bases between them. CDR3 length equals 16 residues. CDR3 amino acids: CASSLPTTGFRETQYF. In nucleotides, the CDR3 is TGCGCCAGCAGTCTGCCCACTACCGGATTTCGGGAGACCCAGTACTTC.

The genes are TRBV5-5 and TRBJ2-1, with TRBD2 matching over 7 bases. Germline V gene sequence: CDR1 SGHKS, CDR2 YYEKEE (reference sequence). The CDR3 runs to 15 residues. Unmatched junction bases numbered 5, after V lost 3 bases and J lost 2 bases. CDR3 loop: CASSWGGITYNEQFF. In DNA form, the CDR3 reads TGTGCCAGCAGCTGGGGGGGTATCACCTACAATGAGCAGTTCTTC.

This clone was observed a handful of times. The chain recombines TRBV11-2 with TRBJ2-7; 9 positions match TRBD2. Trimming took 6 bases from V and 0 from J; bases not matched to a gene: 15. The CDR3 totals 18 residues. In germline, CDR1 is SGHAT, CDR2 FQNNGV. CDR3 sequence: CASRPAKPGSGSSYEQYF. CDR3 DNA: TGTGCCAGCAGGCCAGCCAAGCCGGGTAGCGGGAGCTCCTACGAGCAGTACTTC.

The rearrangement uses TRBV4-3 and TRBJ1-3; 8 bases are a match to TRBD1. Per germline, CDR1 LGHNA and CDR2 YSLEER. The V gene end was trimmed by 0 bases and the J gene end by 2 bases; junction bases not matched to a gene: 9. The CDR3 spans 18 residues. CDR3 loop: CASSQDRRTGITGNTIYF. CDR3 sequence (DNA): TGCGCCAGCAGCCAAGACAGGAGGACAGGGATCACTGGAAACACCATATATTTT.

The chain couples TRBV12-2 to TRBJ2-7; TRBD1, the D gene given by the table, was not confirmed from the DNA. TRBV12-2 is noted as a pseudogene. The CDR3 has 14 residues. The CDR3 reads CASRLGQGGYEQYF. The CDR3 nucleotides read TGTGCAAGTCGCTTAGGACAGGGAGGCTACGAGCAGTACTTC.

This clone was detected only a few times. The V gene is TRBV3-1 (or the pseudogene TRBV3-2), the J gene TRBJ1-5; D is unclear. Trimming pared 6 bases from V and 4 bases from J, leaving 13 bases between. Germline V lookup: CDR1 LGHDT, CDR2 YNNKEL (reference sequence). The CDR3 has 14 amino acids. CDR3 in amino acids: CASSGGLVNQPQHF. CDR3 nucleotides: TGTGCCAGCAGTGGCGGGTTGGTGAATCAGCCCCAGCATTTT.

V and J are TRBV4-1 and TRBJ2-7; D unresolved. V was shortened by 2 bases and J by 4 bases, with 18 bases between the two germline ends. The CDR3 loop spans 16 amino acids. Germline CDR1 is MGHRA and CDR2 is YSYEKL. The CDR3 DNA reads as TGCGCCAGCAGCCAATATCTCCTGCAGGTCCCTTACGAGCAGTACTTC. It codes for CASSQYLLQVPYEQYF.

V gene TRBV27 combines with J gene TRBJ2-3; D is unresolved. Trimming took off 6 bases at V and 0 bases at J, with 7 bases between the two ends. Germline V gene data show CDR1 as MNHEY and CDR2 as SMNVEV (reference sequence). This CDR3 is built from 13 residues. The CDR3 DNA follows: TGTGCCAGCAGCCTAATTAGCACAGATACGCAGTATTTT. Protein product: CASSLISTDTQYF.

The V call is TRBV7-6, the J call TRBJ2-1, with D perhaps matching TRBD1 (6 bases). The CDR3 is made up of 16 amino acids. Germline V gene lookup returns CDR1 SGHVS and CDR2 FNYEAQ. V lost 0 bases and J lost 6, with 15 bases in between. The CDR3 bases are TGTGCCAGCAGCTTAGCCCACGGGACACTTGGCAATGAGCAGTTCTTC. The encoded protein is CASSLAHGTLGNEQFF.

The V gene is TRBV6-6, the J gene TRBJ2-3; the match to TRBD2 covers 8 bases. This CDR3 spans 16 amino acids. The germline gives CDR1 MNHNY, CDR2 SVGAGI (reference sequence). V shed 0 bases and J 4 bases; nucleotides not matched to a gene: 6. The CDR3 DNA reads TGTGCCAGCAGTTACTCGGAGCGGGAGCAGTCAGATACGCAGTATTTT. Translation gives CASSYSEREQSDTQYF.

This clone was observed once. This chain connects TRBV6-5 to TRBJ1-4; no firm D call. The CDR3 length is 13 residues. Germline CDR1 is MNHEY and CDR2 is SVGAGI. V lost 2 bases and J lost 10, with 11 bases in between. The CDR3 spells CASSYTQVGKLFF. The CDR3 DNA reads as TGTGCCAGCAGTTACACGCAGGTCGGAAAACTGTTTTTT.

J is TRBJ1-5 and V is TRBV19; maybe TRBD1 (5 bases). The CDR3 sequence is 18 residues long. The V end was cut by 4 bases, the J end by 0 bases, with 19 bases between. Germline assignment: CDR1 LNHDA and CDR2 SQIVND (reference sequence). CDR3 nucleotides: TGTGCCAGTAGTAACCTTCCTTTGACAGTCTATAGCAATCAGCCCCAGCATTTT. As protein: CASSNLPLTVYSNQPQHF.

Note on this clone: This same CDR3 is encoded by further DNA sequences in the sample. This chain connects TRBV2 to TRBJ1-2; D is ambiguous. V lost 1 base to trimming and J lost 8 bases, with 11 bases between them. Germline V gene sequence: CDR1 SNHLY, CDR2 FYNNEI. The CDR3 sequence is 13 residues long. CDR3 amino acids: CASSEERMGGYTF. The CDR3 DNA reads TGTGCCAGCAGTGAAGAGCGGATGGGAGGCTACACCTTC.

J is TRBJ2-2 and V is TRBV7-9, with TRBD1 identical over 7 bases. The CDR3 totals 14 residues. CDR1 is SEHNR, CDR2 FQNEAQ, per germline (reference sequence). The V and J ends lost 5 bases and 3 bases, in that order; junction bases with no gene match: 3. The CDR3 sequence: CASSDRVHTGELFF. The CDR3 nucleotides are TGTGCCAGCAGCGACAGGGTCCACACCGGGGAGCTGTTTTTT.

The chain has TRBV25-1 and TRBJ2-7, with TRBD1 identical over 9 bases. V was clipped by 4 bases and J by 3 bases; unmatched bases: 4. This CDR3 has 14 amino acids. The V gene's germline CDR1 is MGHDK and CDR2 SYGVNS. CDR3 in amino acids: CASSARDRVYEQYF. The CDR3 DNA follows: TGTGCCAGCAGTGCCCGGGACAGGGTCTACGAGCAGTACTTC.

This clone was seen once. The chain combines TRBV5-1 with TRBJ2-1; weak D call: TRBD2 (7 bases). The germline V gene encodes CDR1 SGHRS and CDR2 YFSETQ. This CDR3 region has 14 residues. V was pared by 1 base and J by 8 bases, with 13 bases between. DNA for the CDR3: TGCGCCAGCAGCTTGAGACCGGGGGGCGATGAGCAGTTCTTC. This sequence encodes CASSLRPGGDEQFF.

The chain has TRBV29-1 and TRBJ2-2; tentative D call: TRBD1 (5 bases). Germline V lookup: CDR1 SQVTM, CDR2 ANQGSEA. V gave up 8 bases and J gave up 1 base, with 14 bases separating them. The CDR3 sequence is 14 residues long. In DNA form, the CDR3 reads TGCAGCCACAGTGGGGCGCAGAACACCGGGGAGCTGTTTTTT. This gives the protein CSHSGAQNTGELFF.

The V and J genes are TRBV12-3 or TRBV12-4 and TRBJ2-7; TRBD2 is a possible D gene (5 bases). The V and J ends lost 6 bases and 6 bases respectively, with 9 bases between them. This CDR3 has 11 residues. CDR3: CASSRRGEQYF. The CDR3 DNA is TGTGCCAGCAGCCGTCGGGGCGAGCAGTACTTC.

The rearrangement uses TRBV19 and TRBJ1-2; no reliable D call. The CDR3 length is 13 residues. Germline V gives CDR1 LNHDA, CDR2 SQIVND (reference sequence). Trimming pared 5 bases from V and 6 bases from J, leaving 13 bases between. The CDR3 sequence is CASSPGRVDGYTF. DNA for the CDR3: TGTGCCAGTAGTCCCGGGAGGGTGGATGGCTACACCTTC.

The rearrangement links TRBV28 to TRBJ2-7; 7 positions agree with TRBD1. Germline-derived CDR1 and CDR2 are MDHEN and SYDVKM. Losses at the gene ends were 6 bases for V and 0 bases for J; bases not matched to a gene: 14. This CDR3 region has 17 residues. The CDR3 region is CASSQTRDRAFSYEQYF. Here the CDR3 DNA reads TGTGCCAGCAGCCAGACCCGAGACAGGGCTTTCTCCTACGAGCAGTACTTC. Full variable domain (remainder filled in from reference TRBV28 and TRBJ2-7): DVKVTQSSRYLVKRTGEKVFLECVQDMDHENMFWYRQDPGLGLRLIYFSYDVKMKEKGDIPEGYSVSREKKERFSLILESASTNQTSMYLCASSQTRDRAFSYEQYFGPGTRLTVT.

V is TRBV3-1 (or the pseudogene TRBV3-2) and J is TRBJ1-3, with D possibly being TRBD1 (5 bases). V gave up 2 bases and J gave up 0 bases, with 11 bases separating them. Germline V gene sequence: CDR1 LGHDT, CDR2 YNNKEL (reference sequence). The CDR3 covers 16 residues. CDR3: CASSQSRGNSGNTIYF. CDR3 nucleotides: TGTGCCAGCAGCCAAAGTCGGGGGAACTCTGGAAACACCATATATTTT.